Listed below are T cell receptor beta chains from one sample, sequenced in a study of naive and memory T cell subsets. MiXCR, applied by TCRdb to the UMI-ligation and nested PCR reads, yields one record per CDR3 protein. The sample carries 140,000 to 150,000 distinct CDR3 sequences, more than 15% recorded once. The sample was naive CD4+ T cells from blood. The receptors shown here come from a human donor in good health. Both conserved end residues are part of each CDR3. Some rows mark clone size as missing; the rest say once, few, many or name a class of expanded clone.

j_call: TRBJ2-7
clone_size: -
v_call: TRBV19
cdr3_aa: CASKSGRNYEQYF

j_call: TRBJ2-1
clone_size: -
v_call: TRBV20-1
cdr3_aa: CSARSGTSSYNEQFF

j_call: TRBJ1-1
clone_size: few
v_call: TRBV6-5
cdr3_aa: CASNWRGNTEAFF

j_call: TRBJ2-7
clone_size: few
v_call: TRBV7-2
cdr3_aa: CASSRLSPLVVSYEQYF

j_call: TRBJ2-2
clone_size: -
v_call: TRBV24-1
cdr3_aa: CATSEEEGWTGELFF

j_call: TRBJ2-7
clone_size: many
v_call: TRBV6-5
cdr3_aa: CASRREGSYEQYF

j_call: TRBJ1-4
clone_size: few
v_call: TRBV20-1
cdr3_aa: CSAEGTGVKLFF

j_call: TRBJ2-7
clone_size: -
v_call: TRBV5-1
cdr3_aa: CASSLRGPLYEQYF

j_call: TRBJ2-3
clone_size: -
v_call: TRBV27
cdr3_aa: CASSGSSGTGREYF

j_call: TRBJ1-1
clone_size: -
v_call: TRBV2
cdr3_aa: CATFSGKNTEAFF

j_call: TRBJ1-4
clone_size: few
v_call: TRBV12-3/TRBV12-4
cdr3_aa: CASSTGTGNEKLFF

j_call: TRBJ1-4
clone_size: -
v_call: TRBV7-9
cdr3_aa: CASSLNSLSNEKLFF

j_call: TRBJ1-1
clone_size: few
v_call: TRBV20-1
cdr3_aa: CSARVAGVMTEAFF

j_call: TRBJ2-7
clone_size: few
v_call: TRBV20-1
cdr3_aa: CSASGTSGPYEQYF

j_call: TRBJ2-1
clone_size: -
v_call: TRBV19
cdr3_aa: CASSMITGGVYNEQFF

j_call: TRBJ1-6
clone_size: -
v_call: TRBV5-5
cdr3_aa: CASSSRGTDSPLHF

j_call: TRBJ2-3
clone_size: few
v_call: TRBV20-1
cdr3_aa: CSAPGRVRGTDTQYF

j_call: TRBJ2-7
clone_size: -
v_call: TRBV20-1
cdr3_aa: CSAFGLAGATYEQYF

j_call: TRBJ1-5
clone_size: few
v_call: TRBV6-2/TRBV6-3
cdr3_aa: CASRPDRGRLSNQPQHF

j_call: TRBJ2-7
clone_size: -
v_call: TRBV5-1
cdr3_aa: CASRAREAGGPYEQYF

j_call: TRBJ2-7
clone_size: -
v_call: TRBV10-3
cdr3_aa: CASTGTSEGEQYF

j_call: TRBJ1-1
clone_size: -
v_call: TRBV5-6
cdr3_aa: CASSSRQGSAFF

j_call: TRBJ2-2
clone_size: few
v_call: TRBV6-6
cdr3_aa: CASTHAGGRAVAGELFF

j_call: TRBJ2-2
clone_size: -
v_call: TRBV20-1
cdr3_aa: CSARDDALTGELFF

j_call: TRBJ1-1
clone_size: few
v_call: TRBV2
cdr3_aa: CASSVAGETTEAFF

j_call: TRBJ1-1
clone_size: few
v_call: TRBV5-4
cdr3_aa: CASSLSWDRALGEAFF

j_call: TRBJ2-5
clone_size: few
v_call: TRBV5-6
cdr3_aa: CASSADRETQYF

j_call: TRBJ2-1
clone_size: few
v_call: TRBV10-3
cdr3_aa: CAIMGGLAGALGDEQFF

j_call: TRBJ2-3
clone_size: few
v_call: TRBV7-3
cdr3_aa: CASSFDGRAPDTQYF

j_call: TRBJ2-1
clone_size: -
v_call: TRBV20-1
cdr3_aa: CSATGTNSYNEQFF

j_call: TRBJ1-1
clone_size: few
v_call: TRBV28
cdr3_aa: CASSSPAHEAFF

j_call: TRBJ1-1
clone_size: -
v_call: TRBV11-2
cdr3_aa: CASSLMEPGAVRTEAFF

j_call: TRBJ2-7
clone_size: few
v_call: TRBV12-3/TRBV12-4
cdr3_aa: CASSMGSGGYEQYF